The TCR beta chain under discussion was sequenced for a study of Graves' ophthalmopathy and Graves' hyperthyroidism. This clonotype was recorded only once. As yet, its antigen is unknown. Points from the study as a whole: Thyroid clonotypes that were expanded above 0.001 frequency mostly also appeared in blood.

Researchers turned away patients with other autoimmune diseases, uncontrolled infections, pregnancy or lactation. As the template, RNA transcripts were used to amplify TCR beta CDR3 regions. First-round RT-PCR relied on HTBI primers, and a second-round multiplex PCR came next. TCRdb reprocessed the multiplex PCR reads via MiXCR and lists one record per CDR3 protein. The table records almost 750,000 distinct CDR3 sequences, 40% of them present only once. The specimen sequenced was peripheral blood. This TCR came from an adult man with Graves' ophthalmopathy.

Here the CDR3 DNA reads TGTGCCACCAGTGAGCCGCGGACAGAGGGTCAGCCCCAGCATTTT. Encoded protein: CATSEPRTEGQPQHF. This chain links TRBV24-1 with TRBJ1-5, with D tentatively TRBD1 (6 bases). Deletions cut 4 bases from V and 6 bases from J, with 15 bases between. The CDR3 has 15 amino acids. Germline lookup yields CDR1 KGHDR and CDR2 SFDVKD.